This TCR beta chain was identified during a study of shared clonotypes between healthy human individuals. In the study overall: CD4 naive and memory got three plates each, CD8 naive two, CD8 memory one.

Each sample came from a Caucasian adult donor living in Nashville, Tennessee. The authors divided CD4+ cells into CD45RA+ naive and CD45RA-negative memory subsets. Measured with immunoSEQ multiplex PCR; TCRdb has only the in-frame clones, and not every one. Of about 2.4 million clones listed, around 94% were seen once; the top ten hold around 0.14%. The receptor comes from a man aged 18 to 35 in good health. Specimen: naive CD4+ T cells sorted from blood. Subset noted: CD45RA+ positively selected.

CDR3 amino acids: CATKGPNQPQHF. CDR3 coding DNA: TGTGCCACCAAGGGTCCTAATCAGCCCCAGCATTTT. This rearrangement joins TRBV6-5 to TRBJ1-5, with D uncertain. V was clipped by 10 bases and J by 4 bases, with 11 bases between them. This CDR3 is 12 amino acids long. Germline V CDR1 and CDR2: MNHEY, SVGAGI.